This T cell receptor beta chain is from a study of blood T cell repertoires in COVID-19. Overall study: Acute-phase and convalescent COVID-19 samples originated in the United States, Italy and Spain.

The CDR3 sequence is 16 residues long. The V segment lost 0 bases and the J segment 10 bases; nucleotides outside the gene matches: 6. CDR1 is SGHRS, CDR2 YFSETQ, per germline. This clone was observed a single time. Profiled with immunoSEQ multiplex PCR; TCRdb holds only in-frame clones, not every one. Among 150,000 to 200,000 clones listed, 94% were seen once. Seattle participants joined during active infection and were tracked over time. The chain recombines TRBV5-1 with TRBJ1-6, with 11 bases matching TRBD1. The origin of this receptor is a man younger than 45 with COVID-19, enrolled during active disease. Sequencing input: peripheral blood. The CDR3, as DNA: TGCGCCAGCAGCTTGGATGGGACAGGGGGAGGCTCACCCCTCCACTTT. Its translation: CASSLDGTGGGSPLHF.